The 9 T cell receptor beta chains below were found in one sample sequenced in a study of spatial heterogeneity in lung cancer. From the 5' RACE reads, TCRdb called clonotypes with MiXCR, one entry per CDR3 protein. The profile shows some 100,000 distinct CDR3 sequences, around 8.6% of them singletons. Time point denoted: sample taken at primary tumor resection. TCRs were sequenced from unsorted whole RNA of tumor, nontumor lung or PBMC. This material consisted of PBMCs, taken at surgery. Source of these receptors: a male donor with early-stage non-small cell lung cancer.

This clonotype turned up a few times. In DNA, the CDR3 is TGCAGTGCTATTAGCGGACCGACCGGGGAGCTGTTTTTT. Translating gives CSAISGPTGELFF. The rearrangement joins TRBV20-1 to TRBJ2-2; weak D call: TRBD2 (6 bases). V lost 4 bases and J 5 bases, leaving 11 bases between the germline ends. Germline V gene lookup returns CDR1 DFQATT and CDR2 SNEGSKA (reference sequence). The CDR3 has 13 residues.

This clonotype has just a few counts. The V gene is TRBV7-2, the J gene TRBJ1-6; 8 bases agree with TRBD1. Germline assignment: CDR1 SGHTA and CDR2 FQGNSA. This CDR3 is 15 amino acids long. Losses at the gene ends were 5 bases for V and 6 bases for J; bases not matched to a gene: 6. CDR3 loop: CASSLGGTGNSPLHF. CDR3 coding DNA: TGTGCCAGCAGCCTAGGGGGGACAGGTAATTCACCCCTCCACTTT.

This clonotype showed up many times. This chain uses TRBV19 with TRBJ2-5; D is perhaps TRBD1 (6 bases). Germline assignment: CDR1 LNHDA and CDR2 SQIVND (reference sequence). The CDR3 has 13 amino acids. V lost 5 bases and J lost 1, with 8 bases in between. CDR3 coding DNA: TGTGCCAGTAGTCAGGGGCTCCAAGAGACCCAGTACTTC. Residues: CASSQGLQETQYF.

This chain joins TRBV20-1 and TRBJ1-6; D uncertain. V gave up 2 bases and J gave up 10 bases, with 15 bases separating them. The CDR3 loop spans 14 amino acids. Germline V lookup: CDR1 DFQATT, CDR2 SNEGSKA (reference sequence). CDR3 amino acids: CSARQFLSKSPLHF. The DNA for the CDR3 is TGCAGTGCTAGACAGTTCCTTAGCAAATCACCCCTCCACTTT.

This clonotype was counted between two and nine times. This chain connects TRBV28 to TRBJ2-1, with 8 bases identical to TRBD2. Germline loops: CDR1 MDHEN, CDR2 SYDVKM. This CDR3 comprises 13 residues. V trimming: 3 bases; J trimming: 8 bases; junction bases outside the gene matches: 3. The CDR3 coding sequence is TGTGCCAGCAGTTTGGGGACTAGTTATGAGCAGTTCTTC. Translation gives CASSLGTSYEQFF.

This chain joins TRBV4-3 and TRBJ1-2; 10 bases line up with TRBD1. Trimming removed 3 bases from V and 3 bases from J; junction bases left unmatched: 7. There are 16 residues in the CDR3. CDR1 is LGHNA and CDR2 is YSLEER in the germline V gene. The CDR3 loop is CASSQTTGGIDYGYTF. In DNA, the CDR3 is TGCGCCAGCAGCCAGACGACAGGGGGCATTGACTATGGCTACACCTTC.

This clonotype appeared a few times. This chain's CDR3 is CASSGQGRTYNEQFF. The CDR3, as DNA: TGTGCCAGCAGCGGACAGGGGAGGACCTACAATGAGCAGTTCTTC. J is TRBJ2-1 and V is TRBV5-5; 9 positions agree with TRBD1. CDR1 and CDR2 from the germline V gene are SGHKS and YYEKEE (reference sequence). The CDR3 has 15 amino acids. The V segment lost 4 bases and the J segment 2 bases; nucleotides outside the gene matches: 4.

This clonotype has at least ten counts. The chain carries TRBV12-3 or TRBV12-4 and TRBJ1-1, with 7 nucleotides matching TRBD1. J gave up 6 bases and V 7 bases, and 8 bases lay outside the gene matches. The CDR3 loop spans 13 amino acids. CDR3 protein: CASNIGQASEAFF. The CDR3, as DNA: TGTGCCAGCAATATCGGACAGGCCTCTGAAGCTTTCTTT.

This chain connects TRBV10-3 to TRBJ1-6, with TRBD1 as a possible D gene (5 bases). Trimming took 9 bases from V and 7 from J, leaving 19 bases between them. Germline V lookup: CDR1 ENHRY, CDR2 SYGVKD. The CDR3 consists of 15 residues. In nucleotides, the CDR3 is TGTGCCATGTCGGGGAGGGACGGTCGGAATTCACCCCTCCACTTT. This encodes CAMSGRDGRNSPLHF.